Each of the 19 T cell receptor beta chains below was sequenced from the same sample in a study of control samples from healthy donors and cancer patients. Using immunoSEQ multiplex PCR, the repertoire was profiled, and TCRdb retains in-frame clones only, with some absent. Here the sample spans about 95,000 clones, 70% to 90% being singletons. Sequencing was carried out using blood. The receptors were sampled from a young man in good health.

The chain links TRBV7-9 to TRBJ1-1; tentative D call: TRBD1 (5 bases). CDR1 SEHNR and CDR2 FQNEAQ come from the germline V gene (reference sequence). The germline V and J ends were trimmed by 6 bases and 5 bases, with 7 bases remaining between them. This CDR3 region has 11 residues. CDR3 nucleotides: TGTGCCAGCAGGGAGGGGACTGAAGCTTTCTTT. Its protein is CASREGTEAFF.

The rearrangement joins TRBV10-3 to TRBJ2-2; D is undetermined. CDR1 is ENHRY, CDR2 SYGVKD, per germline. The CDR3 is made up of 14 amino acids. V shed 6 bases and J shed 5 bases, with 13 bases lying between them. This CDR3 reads CAIRDPRRTGELFF. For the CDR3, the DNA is TGTGCCATCAGGGACCCTCGTCGGACCGGGGAGCTGTTTTTT.

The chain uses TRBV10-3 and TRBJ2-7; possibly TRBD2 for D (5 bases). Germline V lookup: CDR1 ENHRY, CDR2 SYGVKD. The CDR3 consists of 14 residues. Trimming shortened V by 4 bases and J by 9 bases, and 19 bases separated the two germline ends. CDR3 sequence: CAISGGVSPEGQYF. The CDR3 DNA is TGTGCCATCAGTGGTGGGGTCTCCCCAGAGGGGCAGTACTTC.

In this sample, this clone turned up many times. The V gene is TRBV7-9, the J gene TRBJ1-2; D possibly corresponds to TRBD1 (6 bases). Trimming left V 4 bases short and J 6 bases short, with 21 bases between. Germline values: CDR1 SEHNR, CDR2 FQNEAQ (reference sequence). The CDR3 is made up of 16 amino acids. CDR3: CASSSRAPRTDDGYTF. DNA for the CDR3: TGTGCCAGCAGCTCCCGCGCCCCGAGGACAGATGATGGCTACACCTTC. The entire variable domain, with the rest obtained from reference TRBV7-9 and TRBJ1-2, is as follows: DTGVSQNPRHKITKRGQNVTFRCDPISEHNRLYWYRQTLGQGPEFLTYFQNEAQLEKSRLLSDRFSAERPKGSFSTLEIQRTEQGDSAMYLCASSSRAPRTDDGYTFGSGTRLTVV.

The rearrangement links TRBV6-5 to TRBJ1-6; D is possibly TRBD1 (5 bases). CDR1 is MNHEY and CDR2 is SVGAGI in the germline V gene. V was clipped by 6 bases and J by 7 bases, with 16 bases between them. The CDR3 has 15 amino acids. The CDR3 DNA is TGTGCCAGCAGGAGACAGTCCAATCCCAATTCACCCCTCCACTTT. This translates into CASRRQSNPNSPLHF.

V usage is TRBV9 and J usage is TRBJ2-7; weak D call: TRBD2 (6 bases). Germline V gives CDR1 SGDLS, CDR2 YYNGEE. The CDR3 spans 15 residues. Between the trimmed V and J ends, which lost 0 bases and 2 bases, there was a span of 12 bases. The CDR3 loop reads CASSVDDGGAYEQYF. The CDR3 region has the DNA TGTGCCAGCAGCGTAGATGACGGCGGGGCCTACGAGCAGTACTTC.

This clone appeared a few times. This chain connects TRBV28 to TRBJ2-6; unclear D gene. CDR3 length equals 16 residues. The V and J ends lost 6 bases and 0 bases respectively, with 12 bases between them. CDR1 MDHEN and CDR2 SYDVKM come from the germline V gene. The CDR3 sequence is CASSTKWSSGANVLTF. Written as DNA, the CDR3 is TGTGCCAGCAGCACCAAGTGGTCCTCTGGGGCCAACGTCCTGACTTTC.

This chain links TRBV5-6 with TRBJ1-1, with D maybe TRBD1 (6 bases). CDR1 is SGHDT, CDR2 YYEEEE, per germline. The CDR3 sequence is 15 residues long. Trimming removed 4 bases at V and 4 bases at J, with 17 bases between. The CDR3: CASSRAEGGRTEAFF. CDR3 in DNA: TGTGCCAGCAGCCGGGCGGAGGGGGGCCGCACTGAAGCTTTCTTT.

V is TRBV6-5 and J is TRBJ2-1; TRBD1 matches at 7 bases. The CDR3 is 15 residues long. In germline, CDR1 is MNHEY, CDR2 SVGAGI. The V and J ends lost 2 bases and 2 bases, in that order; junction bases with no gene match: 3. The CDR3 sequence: CASSYGTATYNEQFF. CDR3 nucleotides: TGTGCCAGCAGTTACGGGACAGCAACCTACAATGAGCAGTTCTTC.

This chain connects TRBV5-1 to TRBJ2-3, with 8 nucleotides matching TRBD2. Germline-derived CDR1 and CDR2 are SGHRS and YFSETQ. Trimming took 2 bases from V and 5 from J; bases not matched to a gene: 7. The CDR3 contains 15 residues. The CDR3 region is CASSFLSGRQDTQYF. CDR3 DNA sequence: TGCGCCAGCAGCTTTCTAAGCGGGAGACAAGATACGCAGTATTTT. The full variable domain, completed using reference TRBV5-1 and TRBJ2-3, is KAGVTQTPRYLIKTRGQQVTLSCSPISGHRSVSWYQQTPGQGLQFLFEYFSETQRNKGNFPGRFSGRQFSNSRSEMNVSTLELGDSALYLCASSFLSGRQDTQYFGPGTRLTVL.

The DNA of the CDR3 is TGTGCCAGCAGCGAAGGGTCGGGAGAAGCTTTCTTT. Translation: CASSEGSGEAFF. The chain recombines TRBV7-9 with TRBJ1-1, with D uncertain. V was pared by 5 bases and J by 8 bases, with 12 bases between. CDR3 length equals 12 residues. Germline CDR1 and CDR2: SEHNR and FQNEAQ (reference sequence).

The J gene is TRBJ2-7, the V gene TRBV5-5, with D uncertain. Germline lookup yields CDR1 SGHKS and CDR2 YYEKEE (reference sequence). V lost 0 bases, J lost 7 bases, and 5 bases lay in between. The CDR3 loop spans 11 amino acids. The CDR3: CASSLVGEQYF. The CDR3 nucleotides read TGTGCCAGCAGCTTGGTCGGGGAGCAGTACTTC.

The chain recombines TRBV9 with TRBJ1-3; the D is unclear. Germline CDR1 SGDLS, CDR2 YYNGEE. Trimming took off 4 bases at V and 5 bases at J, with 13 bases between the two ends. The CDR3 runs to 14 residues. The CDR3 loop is CASSPSGRRNTIYF. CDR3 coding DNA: TGTGCCAGCAGCCCGTCAGGACGGCGAAACACCATATATTTT.

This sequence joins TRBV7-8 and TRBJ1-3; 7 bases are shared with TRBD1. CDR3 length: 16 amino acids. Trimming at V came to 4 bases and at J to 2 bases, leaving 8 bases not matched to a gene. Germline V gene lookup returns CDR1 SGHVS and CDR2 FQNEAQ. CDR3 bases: TGTGCCAGCAGCTCAGCAGGGGGAAGAACTGGAAACACCATATATTTT. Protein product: CASSSAGGRTGNTIYF. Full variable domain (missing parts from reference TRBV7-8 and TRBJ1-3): GAGVSQSPRYKVAKRGQDVALRCDPISGHVSLFWYQQALGQGPEFLTYFQNEAQLDKSGLPSDRFFAERPEGSVSTLKIQRTQQEDSAVYLCASSSAGGRTGNTIYFGEGSWLTVV.

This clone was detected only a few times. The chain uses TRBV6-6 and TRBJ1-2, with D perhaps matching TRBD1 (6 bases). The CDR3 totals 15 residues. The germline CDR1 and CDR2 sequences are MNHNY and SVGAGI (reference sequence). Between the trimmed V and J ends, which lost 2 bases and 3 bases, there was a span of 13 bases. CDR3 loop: CASSYGGTRDYGYTF. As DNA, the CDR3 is TGTGCCAGCAGTTACGGCGGGACAAGGGACTATGGCTACACCTTC.

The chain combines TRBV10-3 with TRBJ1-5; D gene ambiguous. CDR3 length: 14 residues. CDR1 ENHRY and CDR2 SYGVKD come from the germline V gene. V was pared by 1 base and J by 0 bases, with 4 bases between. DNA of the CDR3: TGTGCCATCAGTGAGTACGGTAGCAATCAGCCCCAGCATTTT. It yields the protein CAISEYGSNQPQHF.

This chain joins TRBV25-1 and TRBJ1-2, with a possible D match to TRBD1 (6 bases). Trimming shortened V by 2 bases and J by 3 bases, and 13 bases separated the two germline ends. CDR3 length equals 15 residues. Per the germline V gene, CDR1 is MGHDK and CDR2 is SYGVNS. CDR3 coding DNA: TGTGCCAGCAGTGAAGGTGGGGGCGCTCACTATGGCTACACCTTC. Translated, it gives CASSEGGGAHYGYTF.

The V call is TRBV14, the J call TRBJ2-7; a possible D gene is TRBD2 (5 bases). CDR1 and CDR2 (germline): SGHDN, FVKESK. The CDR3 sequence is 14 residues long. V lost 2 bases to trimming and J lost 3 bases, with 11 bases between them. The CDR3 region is CASSQLGAGYEQYF. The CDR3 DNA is TGTGCCAGCAGCCAACTGGGCGCGGGCTACGAGCAGTACTTC.

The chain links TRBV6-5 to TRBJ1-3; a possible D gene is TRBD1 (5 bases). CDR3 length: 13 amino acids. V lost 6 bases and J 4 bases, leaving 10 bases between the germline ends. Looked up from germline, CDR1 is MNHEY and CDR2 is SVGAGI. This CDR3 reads CASRGAGGNTIYF. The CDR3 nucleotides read TGTGCCAGCAGAGGGGCAGGGGGAAACACCATATATTTT.